The following is a T cell receptor beta chain sequence with its context. Germline values: CDR1 MDHEN, CDR2 SYDVKM. V lost 6 bases to trimming and J lost 8 bases; unmatched junction nucleotides: 11. There are 15 residues in the CDR3. The data were obtained in a study of technical replicates of blood from a few donors. Clones were read by immunoSEQ multiplex PCR, and TCRdb kept only the in-frame ones, dropping some. The table has about 48,000 clones, about 90% seen once. This clonotype originated in a human donor in good health. Some clones in this sample may be carry-over from other donors' samples. The sequenced material came from PBMCs. V gene TRBV28 combines with J gene TRBJ1-4, with 8 nucleotides matching TRBD1. The CDR3 here is CASRTTTGVREKLFF. The CDR3 region has the DNA TGTGCCAGCAGAACCACGACAGGGGTGAGAGAAAAACTGTTTTTT. The full variable domain, completed using reference TRBV28 and TRBJ1-4, is DVKVTQSSRYLVKRTGEKVFLECVQDMDHENMFWYRQDPGLGLRLIYFSYDVKMKEKGDIPEGYSVSREKKERFSLILESASTNQTSMYLCASRTTTGVREKLFFGSGTQLSVL.